The rows below give T cell receptor beta chains drawn from one sample of a study of blood T cell repertoires in COVID-19. Generated by immunoSEQ multiplex PCR, the TCRdb table keeps only in-frame clones and is missing some. The data show approximately 68,000 clones, roughly three quarters seen once. Sequencing input: peripheral blood. The receptors were gathered from a human donor in a cohort sampled during active COVID-19. Each CDR3 is given with its conserved first and last residue. The D gene is left open where the match is weak. Size tells how often a clone was seen (once, few, many) or the class of an expanded clone, and some rows leave it out.

size,J,D,V,CDR3,DNA
NA,TRBJ1-1,NA,TRBV24-1,CATSSGQNTEAFF,TGTGCCACCAGTTCAGGACAGAACACTGAAGCTTTCTTT
NA,TRBJ2-1,TRBD2,TRBV28,CASSQRENMDEQFF,TGTGCCAGCAGTCAGCGGGAGAATATGGATGAGCAGTTCTTC
NA,TRBJ2-7,NA,TRBV18,CASSPPSAGEAHEQYF,TGTGCCAGCTCACCCCCCTCTGCGGGTGAGGCCCACGAGCAGTACTTC
NA,TRBJ1-6,NA,TRBV2,CASSRINSPLHF,TGTGCCAGCAGCAGGATAAATTCACCCCTCCACTTT
NA,TRBJ1-1,NA,TRBV7-9,CASSLQGNTEAFF,TGTGCCAGCAGCTTGCAGGGGAACACTGAAGCTTTCTTT
NA,TRBJ1-1,TRBD1,TRBV29-1,CSVIGTATEAFF,TGCAGCGTTATTGGGACAGCAACTGAAGCTTTCTTT
NA,TRBJ2-1,NA,TRBV28,CASSLYLSESYNEQFF,TGTGCCAGCAGTTTATATCTTAGCGAATCCTACAATGAGCAGTTCTTC
NA,TRBJ2-5,NA,TRBV7-9,CASSPTGTSQETQYF,TGTGCCAGCAGCCCTACCGGGACTTCTCAAGAGACCCAGTACTTC
NA,TRBJ2-5,TRBD2,TRBV7-2,CASSSGLAGGPWVETQYF,TGTGCCAGCAGCTCAGGACTAGCGGGAGGCCCGTGGGTTGAGACCCAGTACTTC
NA,TRBJ2-5,NA,TRBV2,CASRGGQNQETQYF,TGTGCCAGCAGGGGGGGACAGAATCAAGAGACCCAGTACTTC
NA,TRBJ2-1,NA,TRBV7-2,CASSLGGSNEQFF,TGTGCCAGCAGCTTGGGTGGGAGCAATGAGCAGTTCTTC
NA,TRBJ2-1,NA,TRBV18,CASSPRGSGEQFF,TGTGCCAGCTCACCACGTGGAAGCGGAGAGCAGTTCTTC
NA,TRBJ1-4,NA,TRBV28,CASSPGDRLEKLFF,TGTGCCAGCAGTCCAGGGGATCGACTAGAAAAACTGTTTTTT
NA,TRBJ1-1,TRBD1,TRBV2,CASSGQGVNTEAFF,TGTGCCAGCAGTGGACAGGGAGTGAACACTGAAGCTTTCTTT
few,TRBJ1-2,NA,TRBV7-9,CASSLAGQNYGYTF,TGTGCCAGCAGCTTAGCAGGACAGAACTATGGCTACACCTTC
NA,TRBJ2-3,NA,TRBV27,CASSTRTGMQYF,TGTGCCAGCAGTACACGGACCGGGATGCAGTATTTT
few,TRBJ2-5,NA,TRBV4-3,CASSQVPSPGGVLQETQYF,TGCGCCAGCAGCCAAGTACCTAGCCCGGGGGGCGTCCTCCAAGAGACCCAGTACTTC
NA,TRBJ1-2,TRBD1,TRBV5-1,CASSVGQGFYNGYTF,TGCGCCAGCAGCGTGGGACAGGGGTTTTATAATGGCTACACCTTC
NA,TRBJ2-2,TRBD2,TRBV6-5,CASRREGRTGELFF,TGTGCCAGCCGGCGGGAGGGGAGGACCGGGGAGCTGTTTTTT
NA,TRBJ2-7,TRBD1,TRBV5-4,CASSLGSGQGNGVF,TGTGCCAGCAGCTTGGGGTCGGGACAGGGGAATGGGGTCTTC
NA,TRBJ2-1,TRBD1,TRBV24-1,CATSDLGIQGAEQFF,TGTGCCACCAGTGATTTGGGGATACAGGGGGCTGAGCAGTTCTTC
NA,TRBJ1-1,TRBD1,TRBV2,CASSERTGGMNTEAFF,TGTGCCAGCAGTGAACGGACAGGGGGAATGAACACTGAAGCTTTCTTT
NA,TRBJ2-7,NA,TRBV5-1,CASSLYWGPYEQYF,TGCGCCAGCAGCTTGTATTGGGGCCCCTACGAGCAGTACTTC